This T cell receptor (beta chain) was profiled in a study of T cells in Graves' hyperthyroidism and ophthalmopathy. Study information: Peripheral blood was taken when the disease was first diagnosed, before any treatment began.

Amplified regions were TCR beta CDR3 sequences from RNA transcripts. The HTBI primer set drove a first-round RT-PCR of the TCR CDR3. Each CDR3 protein is one row after TCRdb ran MiXCR on the multiplex PCR reads. The table lists 370,000 or so distinct CDR3 sequences, approximately 13% of them singletons, with around 21% in the top ten. In its sample, this clonotype was seen many times. Unmatched junction bases numbered 8, after V lost 5 bases and J lost 4 bases. This CDR3 spans 14 amino acids. Germline V lookup: CDR1 MNHNS, CDR2 SASEGT. Investigators excluded patients with uncontrolled infection, other autoimmune disease, pregnancy or lactation. First hyperthyroidism diagnosis is when the blood sample was obtained, before any ophthalmopathy symptoms. The PBMCs had their origin in 8.5 to 10 ml of fresh peripheral blood.

The receptor was derived from a man aged 25-40 years with Graves' hyperthyroidism that later progressed to Graves' ophthalmopathy. Material for sequencing was blood. This chain links TRBV6-1 with TRBJ2-7; 7 bases fit TRBD2. This CDR3 is CASSYTGTTYEQYF. In DNA form, the CDR3 reads TGTGCCAGCAGTTATACCGGGACTACATACGAGCAGTACTTC.